This T cell receptor (beta chain) was observed in a study of blood T cell repertoires in COVID-19. In the study overall: From the United States, Italy and Spain came samples of acute and convalescent COVID-19.

Individuals aged about 18 to 89 years were recruited from about two dozen US areas. The study assigned cohorts using participant-reported clinical history. Sequencing used immunoSEQ multiplex PCR; TCRdb keeps in-frame clones, though not all of them. The sample contains under 500,000 clones, approximately 90% of which appear only once. Germline lookup yields CDR1 GTSNPN and CDR2 SVGIG (reference sequence). Trimming stripped 3 bases from V and 7 bases from J, with 10 bases between. The CDR3 spans 13 residues. The TCR comes from a young woman with acute COVID-19. Source material: PBMCs or T cells enriched from blood (not recorded which). This chain connects TRBV30 to TRBJ1-6; no definite D call. The CDR3 bases are TGTGCCTGGAGCCGCGAGGGAAATTCACCCCTCCACTTT. Translating gives CAWSREGNSPLHF.